These 13 T cell receptor beta chains were all obtained from the same sample, sequenced in a study of identical twins. TCRdb recomputed calls from the 5' RACE reads with MiXCR, one row per CDR3 protein. This table has hundreds of thousands of distinct CDR3 sequences, around 6% appearing once. Sequencing was carried out using naive T cells sorted from blood. Receptors originate from a man between 18 and 29 years old in good health.

This clonotype was found many times. V gene TRBV27 combines with J gene TRBJ2-4, with TRBD2 matching over 8 bases. Germline V gene lookup returns CDR1 MNHEY and CDR2 SMNVEV (reference sequence). The CDR3 has 14 residues. V lost 5 bases, J lost 7 bases, and 7 bases stayed unmatched. The CDR3 spells CASSPLAGRNIQYF. In DNA form, the CDR3 reads TGTGCCAGCAGTCCCCTAGCGGGTCGCAACATTCAGTACTTC.

The table lists this clonotype with a few counts. This chain joins TRBV11-2 and TRBJ2-1; 14 bases agree with TRBD2. V was clipped by 1 base and J by 0 bases; unmatched bases: 5. Per the germline V gene, CDR1 is SGHAT and CDR2 is FQNNGV. The CDR3 extends over 19 amino acids. CDR3 sequence reads: CASSLGLAGGVSSYNEQFF. In DNA form, the CDR3 reads TGTGCCAGCAGCTTAGGACTAGCGGGAGGGGTAAGCTCCTACAATGAGCAGTTCTTC.

This clonotype appeared a few times. The V gene is TRBV15, the J gene TRBJ2-7; D not resolved. The CDR3 is 13 residues long. Germline V gene sequence: CDR1 LNHNV, CDR2 YYDKDF (reference sequence). V lost 0 bases and J lost 4, with 7 bases in between. This chain's CDR3 is CATSREGLYEQYV. CDR3 DNA: TGTGCCACCAGCAGAGAAGGCCTATACGAGCAGTACGTC.

This clonotype was observed a few times. The J gene is TRBJ2-1, the V gene TRBV10-3, with 7 bases matching TRBD1. Germline V gene data show CDR1 as ENHRY and CDR2 as SYGVKD. The CDR3 covers 14 residues. V lost 10 bases, J lost 4 bases, and 10 bases stayed unmatched. CDR3 nucleotides: TGTGCCAGCGAGGAGACAGGGTTGTACAATGAGCAGTTCTTC. The encoded protein is CASEETGLYNEQFF.

There are a few counts of this clonotype. The rearrangement joins TRBV5-1 to TRBJ2-7; perhaps TRBD1 as D (6 bases). Trimming took 2 bases from V and 3 from J, leaving 12 bases between them. Germline CDR1 is SGHRS and CDR2 is YFSETQ. The CDR3 runs 14 residues. This CDR3 is CASSLSGQSYEQYV. In DNA form, the CDR3 reads TGCGCCAGCAGCTTATCGGGACAAAGCTACGAGCAGTACGTC.

Many counts were recorded for this clonotype. This chain connects TRBV11-2 to TRBJ2-5; tentatively, D is TRBD1 (6 bases). CDR3 length: 13 residues. The V end was cut by 7 bases, the J end by 6 bases, with 15 bases between. CDR1 is SGHAT, CDR2 FQNNGV, per germline. CDR3 sequence (DNA): TGTGCCAGCAACCGACCGGGACACCAGACCCAGTACTTC. It is translated as CASNRPGHQTQYF.

This clonotype showed up many times. The chain couples TRBV10-3 to TRBJ2-5, with 9 bases fitting TRBD1. Trimming at V came to 3 bases and at J to 2 bases, leaving 10 bases not matched to a gene. CDR1 is ENHRY, CDR2 SYGVKD, per germline. The CDR3 spans 17 residues. The CDR3: CAISDPGQGWWQETQYF. CDR3 nucleotide sequence: TGTGCCATCAGTGACCCGGGACAGGGTTGGTGGCAAGAGACCCAGTACTTC.

This clonotype occurred many times. The chain recombines TRBV20-1 with TRBJ2-1; D unclear. V lost 4 bases and J lost 0, with 10 bases in between. The CDR3 is made up of 14 amino acids. Per the germline V gene, CDR1 is DFQATT and CDR2 is SNEGSKA (reference sequence). The CDR3 sequence is CSATARSSYNEQFF. The CDR3 nucleotides read TGCAGTGCTACCGCGCGCAGCTCCTACAATGAGCAGTTCTTC.

This clonotype was counted only a few times. The chain has TRBV7-8 and TRBJ2-7; a weak D match, TRBD2 (6 bases). CDR3 length equals 16 residues. Germline values: CDR1 SGHVS, CDR2 FQNEAQ. CDR3 coding DNA: TGTGCCAGCAGCTTATCGGCGGGGTCAGGGACTTACGGGCAGTACGTC. Encoded protein: CASSLSAGSGTYGQYV.

This clonotype came up many times. The chain uses TRBV29-1 and TRBJ1-1; D gene ambiguous. Germline CDR1 reads SQVTM; CDR2 reads ANQGSEA. V lost 4 bases and J 5 bases, leaving 14 bases between the germline ends. The CDR3 contains 13 residues. CDR3 in amino acids: CSVVGGSKTEAFF. Written as DNA, the CDR3 is TGCAGCGTTGTCGGTGGTTCTAAAACTGAAGCTTTCTTT.

This clonotype was detected many times. The rearrangement uses TRBV12-3 or TRBV12-4 and TRBJ2-5; either TRBD1 or TRBD2 may supply D (5 bases each). V lost 3 bases to trimming and J lost 2 bases, with 10 bases between them. This CDR3 is built from 14 residues. CDR3 amino acids: CASSFSGPQETQYF. DNA of the CDR3: TGTGCCAGCAGTTTCTCGGGACCTCAAGAGACCCAGTACTTC.

On this clonotype: The junction departs from germline at one end; a sequencing error may be responsible. V usage is TRBV12-3 or TRBV12-4 and J usage is TRBJ2-1; maybe TRBD2 (6 bases). The CDR3 has 12 amino acids. CDR3: CASSFFRDSPTF. The CDR3 DNA follows: TGTGCCAGCAGTTTCTTCCGGGACTCCCCAACCTTC.

The CDR3 protein is CASRGGRQSNGQFF. The CDR3 DNA reads as TGTGCCAGCAGAGGCGGGAGGCAATCAAACGGGCAGTTCTTC. The chain carries TRBV27 and TRBJ2-1, with 8 bases aligning to TRBD2. Looked up from germline, CDR1 is MNHEY and CDR2 is SMNVEV (reference sequence). CDR3 length: 14 residues. V shed 6 bases, J shed 12 bases, and the junction held 13 bases outside the gene matches.